This TCR beta chain came from a study of PD-L1 blockade in urothelial cancer. Whole-study context: Investigators checked blood 3 weeks (second dose) and 6 weeks after treatment start. A median approximately 140,000 T cells were found in blood samples.

Time point specified: peripheral blood 6 weeks after treatment start. Assay used: immunoSEQ multiplex PCR; TCRdb lists only in-frame clones, some missing. The table records 48,000 or so clones, approximately 80% of them present only once. The source was PBMCs, collected around atezolizumab (anti-PD-L1) treatment. The receptor was isolated from a man aged 65 to 79 with urothelial cancer.

CDR3 coding DNA: TGTGCCAGCAGTGCCCCTGGCCGCTACGAGCAGTACTTC. It codes for CASSAPGRYEQYF. V usage is TRBV27 and J usage is TRBJ2-7; no firm D call. This CDR3 is built from 13 residues. CDR1 is MNHEY and CDR2 is SMNVEV in the germline V gene (reference sequence). V lost 5 bases to trimming and J lost 3 bases, with 11 bases between them.